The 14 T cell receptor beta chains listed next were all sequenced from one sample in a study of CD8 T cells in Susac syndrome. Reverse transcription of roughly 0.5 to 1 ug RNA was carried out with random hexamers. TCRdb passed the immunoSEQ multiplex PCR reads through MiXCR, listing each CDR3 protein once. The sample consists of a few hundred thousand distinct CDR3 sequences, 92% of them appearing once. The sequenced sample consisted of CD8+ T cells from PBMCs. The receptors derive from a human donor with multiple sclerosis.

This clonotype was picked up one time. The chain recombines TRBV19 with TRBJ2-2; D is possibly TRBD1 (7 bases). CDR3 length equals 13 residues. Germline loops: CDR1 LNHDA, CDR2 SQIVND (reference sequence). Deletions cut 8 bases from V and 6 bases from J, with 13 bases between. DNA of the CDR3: TGTGCCAGTTTTGCCAGGGGGGCCGGGGAGCTGTTTTTT. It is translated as CASFARGAGELFF.

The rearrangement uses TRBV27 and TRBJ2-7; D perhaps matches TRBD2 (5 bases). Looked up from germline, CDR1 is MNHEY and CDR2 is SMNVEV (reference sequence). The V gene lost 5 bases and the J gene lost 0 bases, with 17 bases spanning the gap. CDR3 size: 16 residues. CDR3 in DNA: TGTGCCAGCAGTCCCAACCTAGCTTTCGGCTCCTACGAGCAGTACTTC. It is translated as CASSPNLAFGSYEQYF.

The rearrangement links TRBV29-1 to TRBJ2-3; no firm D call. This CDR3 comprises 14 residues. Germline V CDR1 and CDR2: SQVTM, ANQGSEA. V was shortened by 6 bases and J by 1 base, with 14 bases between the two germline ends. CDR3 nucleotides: TGCAGCGTGGACCTCTTGCGTGGCACAGATACGCAGTATTTT. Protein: CSVDLLRGTDTQYF.

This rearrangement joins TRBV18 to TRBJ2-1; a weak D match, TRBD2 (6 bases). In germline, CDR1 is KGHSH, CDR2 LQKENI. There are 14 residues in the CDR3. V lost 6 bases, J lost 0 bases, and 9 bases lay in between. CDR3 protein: CASSSGSSYNEQFF. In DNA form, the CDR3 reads TGTGCCAGCTCTAGCGGCAGCTCCTACAATGAGCAGTTCTTC.

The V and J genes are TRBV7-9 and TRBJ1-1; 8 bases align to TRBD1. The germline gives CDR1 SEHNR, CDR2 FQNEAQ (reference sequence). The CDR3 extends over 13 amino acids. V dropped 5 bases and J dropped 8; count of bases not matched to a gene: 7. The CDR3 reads CASSPQGQGEAFF. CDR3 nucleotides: TGTGCCAGCAGCCCCCAAGGACAGGGCGAAGCTTTCTTT. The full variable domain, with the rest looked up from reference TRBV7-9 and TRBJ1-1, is DTGVSQNPRHKITKRGQNVTFRCDPISEHNRLYWYRQTLGQGPEFLTYFQNEAQLEKSRLLSDRFSAERPKGSFSTLEIQRTEQGDSAMYLCASSPQGQGEAFFGQGTRLTVV.

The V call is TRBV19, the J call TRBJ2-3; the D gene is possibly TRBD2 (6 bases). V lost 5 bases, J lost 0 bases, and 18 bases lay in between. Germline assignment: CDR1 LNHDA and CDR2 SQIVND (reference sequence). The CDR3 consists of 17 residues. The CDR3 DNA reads TGTGCCAGTAGTGATCACGGGAGCGGAAGCAGCACAGATACGCAGTATTTT. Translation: CASSDHGSGSSTDTQYF.

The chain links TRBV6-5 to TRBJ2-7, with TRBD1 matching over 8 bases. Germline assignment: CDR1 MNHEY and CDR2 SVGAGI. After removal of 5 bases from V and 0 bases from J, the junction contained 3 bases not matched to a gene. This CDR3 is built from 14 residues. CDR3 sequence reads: CASSLQGVSYEQYF. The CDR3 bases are TGTGCCAGCAGTCTACAGGGGGTCTCCTACGAGCAGTACTTC.

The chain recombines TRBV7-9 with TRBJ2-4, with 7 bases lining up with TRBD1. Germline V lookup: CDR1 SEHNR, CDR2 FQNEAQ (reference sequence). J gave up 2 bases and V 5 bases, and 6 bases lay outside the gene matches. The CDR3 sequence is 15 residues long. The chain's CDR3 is CASSSRDRSKNIQYF. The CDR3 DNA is TGTGCCAGCAGCAGCCGGGACAGATCCAAAAACATTCAGTACTTC.

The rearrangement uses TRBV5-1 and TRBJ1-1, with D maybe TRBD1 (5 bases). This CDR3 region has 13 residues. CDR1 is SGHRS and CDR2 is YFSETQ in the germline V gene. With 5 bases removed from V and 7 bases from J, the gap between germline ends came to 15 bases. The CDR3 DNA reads TGCGCCAGCAGTATGGGAGCGGGGGGTGAAGCTTTCTTT. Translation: CASSMGAGGEAFF.

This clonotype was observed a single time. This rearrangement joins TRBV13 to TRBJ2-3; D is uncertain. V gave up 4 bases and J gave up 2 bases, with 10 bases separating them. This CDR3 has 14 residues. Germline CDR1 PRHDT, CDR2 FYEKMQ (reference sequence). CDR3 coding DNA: TGTGCCAGCAGCTGGGATCAAACCACAGATACGCAGTATTTT. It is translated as CASSWDQTTDTQYF.

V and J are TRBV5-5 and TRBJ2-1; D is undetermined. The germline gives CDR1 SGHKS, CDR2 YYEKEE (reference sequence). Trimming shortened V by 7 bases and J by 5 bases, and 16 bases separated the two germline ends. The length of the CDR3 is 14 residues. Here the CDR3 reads CASPHPLRDNEQFF. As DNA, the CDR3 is TGTGCCAGCCCCCACCCCCTTAGAGACAATGAGCAGTTCTTC.

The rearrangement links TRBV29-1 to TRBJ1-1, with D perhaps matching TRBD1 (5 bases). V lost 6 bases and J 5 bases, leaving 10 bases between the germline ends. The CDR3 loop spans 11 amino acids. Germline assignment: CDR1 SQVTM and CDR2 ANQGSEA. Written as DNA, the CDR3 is TGCAGCGTGGGGCCAGGTACTGAAGCTTTCTTT. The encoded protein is CSVGPGTEAFF.

The CDR3 DNA sequence: TGTGCCAGCGAGGACAGAACGAAGAACACTGAAGCTTTCTTT. It translates to CASEDRTKNTEAFF. The V gene is TRBV6-1, the J gene TRBJ1-1; tentatively, D is TRBD1 (6 bases). The CDR3 length is 14 residues. Germline V lookup: CDR1 MNHNS, CDR2 SASEGT. V was clipped by 8 bases and J by 1 base, with 14 bases between them.

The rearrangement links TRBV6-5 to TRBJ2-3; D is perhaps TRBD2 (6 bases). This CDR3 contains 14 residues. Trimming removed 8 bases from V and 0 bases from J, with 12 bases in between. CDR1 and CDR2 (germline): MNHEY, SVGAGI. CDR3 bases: TGTGCCAGCGCAGCAGGGACTAGCACAGATACGCAGTATTTT. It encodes CASAAGTSTDTQYF.